This T cell receptor (beta chain) was recorded in a study of OX40 agonist ivuxolimab in advanced cancers. As for the study in general: Those enrolled were less than 85% male, with a mean age of around 57 years and ages from 23 to 79. Previous treatment with anti-PD-1, anti-PD-L1 or anti-CTLA-4 therapy was allowed; 40% had received some. Three patients responded partially, comprising one with hepatocellular carcinoma and two with cutaneous melanoma.

Repertoires were generated with immunoSEQ multiplex PCR, while TCRdb's copy carries only in-frame clones and drops some. The sample contains over 150,000 clones, approximately 94% of which appear only once. The CDR3 loop spans 16 amino acids. V was trimmed by 0 bases and J by 10 bases, leaving 16 bases between them. CDR1 is LNHNV and CDR2 is YYDKDF in the germline V gene (reference sequence). The chain couples TRBV15 to TRBJ1-6; D gene uncertain. Source: CD4+ or CD8+ T cells sorted from blood, taken in a trial of the OX40 agonist ivuxolimab. This receptor was obtained from an adult with an advanced solid tumor such as melanoma, head and neck, liver or kidney cancer. The CDR3 spells CATSRDLSRGRSPLHF. The CDR3 DNA follows: TGTGCCACCAGCAGAGATCTCTCAAGAGGACGGTCACCCCTCCACTTT.